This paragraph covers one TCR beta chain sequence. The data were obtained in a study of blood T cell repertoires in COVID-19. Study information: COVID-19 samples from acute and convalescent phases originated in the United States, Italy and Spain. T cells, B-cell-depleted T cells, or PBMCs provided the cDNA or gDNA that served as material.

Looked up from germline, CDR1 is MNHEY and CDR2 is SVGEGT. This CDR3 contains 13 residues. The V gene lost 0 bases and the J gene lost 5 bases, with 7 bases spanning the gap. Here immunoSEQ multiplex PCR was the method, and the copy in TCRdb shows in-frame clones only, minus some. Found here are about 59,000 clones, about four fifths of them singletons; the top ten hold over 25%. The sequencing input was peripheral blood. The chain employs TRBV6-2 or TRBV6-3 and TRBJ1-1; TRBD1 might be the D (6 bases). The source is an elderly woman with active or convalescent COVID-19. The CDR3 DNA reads TGTGCCAGCAGTTACTCAACAGGGACTGAAGCTTTCTTT. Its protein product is CASSYSTGTEAFF.